This is a list of T cell receptor beta chains from one sample in a study of immune characterization of retroperitoneal liposarcoma. TCRdb passed the PCR reads through MiXCR, listing each CDR3 protein once. The profile covers approximately 3,000 distinct CDR3 sequences, with around 40% appearing a single time and 40% to 55% taken by the ten largest. The sequenced material came from tumor tissue. The receptor source for this set is a male donor with retroperitoneal liposarcoma. The CDR3 runs from the conserved cysteine through the conserved F or W. Each record gives: CDR3 DNA, CDR3 protein, D gene, clone size, V gene, J gene. The D gene is left open where the match is weak. For some rows the clone size is stated as once, few or many, or as a class when expanded; others skip it.

CDR3nt: TGTGCCAGCACAGGGAGGGCAGACAATGAGCAGTTCTTC
CDR3aa: CASTGRADNEQFF
d_gene: TRBD2
abundance: .
v_gene: TRBV6-1
j_gene: TRBJ2-1

CDR3nt: TGTGCCAGCAGTTTCGGGACTGGCTCCTACGAGCAGTACTTC
CDR3aa: CASSFGTGSYEQYF
d_gene: .
abundance: medium-sized
v_gene: TRBV12-3/TRBV12-4
j_gene: TRBJ2-7

CDR3nt: TGTGCCAGCAGCAAAAGCGGGAGCCCCTACAATGAGCAGTTCTTC
CDR3aa: CASSKSGSPYNEQFF
d_gene: TRBD2
abundance: few
v_gene: TRBV7-3
j_gene: TRBJ2-1

CDR3nt: TGTGCCAGCCGCCCGGACCGCTCTGGGGCCAACGTCCTGACTTTC
CDR3aa: CASRPDRSGANVLTF
d_gene: .
abundance: .
v_gene: TRBV6-1
j_gene: TRBJ2-6

CDR3nt: TGTGCCAGCAGTTTAGCGCGGGGGGGAGACGAGCAGTACTTC
CDR3aa: CASSLARGGDEQYF
d_gene: TRBD2
abundance: large
v_gene: TRBV12-3/TRBV12-4
j_gene: TRBJ2-7

CDR3nt: TGTGCCAGCCAAAACCCGGGACAGGGGGATTCACCCCTCCACTTT
CDR3aa: CASQNPGQGDSPLHF
d_gene: TRBD1
abundance: .
v_gene: TRBV6-2/TRBV6-3
j_gene: TRBJ1-6

CDR3nt: TGTGCCAGCAGTAACGGGACTAGCGAGACAGATACGCAGTATTTT
CDR3aa: CASSNGTSETDTQYF
d_gene: TRBD2
abundance: large
v_gene: TRBV6-4
j_gene: TRBJ2-3

CDR3nt: TGTGCCAGCAGCTTACTTGCGGGTTCGGGCTACAATGAGCAGTACTTC
CDR3aa: CASSLLAGSGYNEQYF
d_gene: .
abundance: .
v_gene: TRBV7-2
j_gene: TRBJ2-5

CDR3nt: TGTGCCAGCAGCATAGATACGGGAGTAACCTACGAGCAGTACTTC
CDR3aa: CASSIDTGVTYEQYF
d_gene: .
abundance: many
v_gene: TRBV7-2
j_gene: TRBJ2-7

CDR3nt: TGTGCCATCAGCCCGGACAGAGCTAACTATGGCTACACCTTC
CDR3aa: CAISPDRANYGYTF
d_gene: .
abundance: .
v_gene: TRBV10-3
j_gene: TRBJ1-2

CDR3nt: TGTGCCAGCAGCATAGGGTTCACTGAAGCTTTCTTT
CDR3aa: CASSIGFTEAFF
d_gene: .
abundance: .
v_gene: TRBV6-1
j_gene: TRBJ1-1

CDR3nt: TGTGCCAGCAGTACGGGACAGGGAGTCGGTCAGCCCCAGCATTTT
CDR3aa: CASSTGQGVGQPQHF
d_gene: TRBD1
abundance: .
v_gene: TRBV6-1
j_gene: TRBJ1-5

CDR3nt: TGTGCCAGCATGCGAGCGGGAGCCTACGAGCAGTACTTC
CDR3aa: CASMRAGAYEQYF
d_gene: TRBD2
abundance: .
v_gene: TRBV12-3/TRBV12-4
j_gene: TRBJ2-7

CDR3nt: TGTGCCACCAGCAGAGTCCGGGGTCCAACAACTAATGAAAAACTGTTTTTT
CDR3aa: CATSRVRGPTTNEKLFF
d_gene: .
abundance: .
v_gene: TRBV15
j_gene: TRBJ1-4

CDR3nt: TGTGCCATCAGTGAGTCGCCAAATCCGACAGATACGCAGTATTTT
CDR3aa: CAISESPNPTDTQYF
d_gene: .
abundance: .
v_gene: TRBV10-3
j_gene: TRBJ2-3

CDR3nt: TGTGCCAGCAGCCATACAGGGGTGAACACTGAAGCTTTCTTT
CDR3aa: CASSHTGVNTEAFF
d_gene: TRBD1
abundance: few
v_gene: TRBV7-2
j_gene: TRBJ1-1

CDR3nt: TGTGCCAGCAGTTACTCGAACCTAGCGGGAGCCGGGGAGCTGTTTTTT
CDR3aa: CASSYSNLAGAGELFF
d_gene: TRBD2
abundance: .
v_gene: TRBV6-5
j_gene: TRBJ2-2

CDR3nt: TGTGCCAGCAGTGGGGGACTAGTCCAAGAGACCCAGTACTTC
CDR3aa: CASSGGLVQETQYF
d_gene: TRBD2
abundance: few
v_gene: TRBV6-1
j_gene: TRBJ2-5

CDR3nt: TGTGCCAGCAGTGAAGCCCAGACAGGGGGCCAAGAGACCCAGTTCTTC
CDR3aa: CASSEAQTGGQETQFF
d_gene: TRBD1
abundance: few
v_gene: TRBV6-1
j_gene: TRBJ2-1

CDR3nt: TGTGCCAGCAGCCCCCGCCAGGGTCTCTACGAGCAGTACTTC
CDR3aa: CASSPRQGLYEQYF
d_gene: .
abundance: .
v_gene: TRBV6-1
j_gene: TRBJ2-7

CDR3nt: TGTGCCAGCAGTTTATCGGGGACAGGGAACACCGGGGAGCTGTTTTTT
CDR3aa: CASSLSGTGNTGELFF
d_gene: TRBD1
abundance: .
v_gene: TRBV27
j_gene: TRBJ2-2

CDR3nt: TGTGCCAGCAGCTTAGCCAGCACTGAAGCTTTCTTT
CDR3aa: CASSLASTEAFF
d_gene: .
abundance: few
v_gene: TRBV7-2
j_gene: TRBJ1-1

CDR3nt: TGTGCCAGCAGTTTAGCGGGTGGCCCCTACGAGCAGTACTTC
CDR3aa: CASSLAGGPYEQYF
d_gene: .
abundance: .
v_gene: TRBV12-3/TRBV12-4
j_gene: TRBJ2-7

CDR3nt: TGTGCCACCAGCCCCGGCGGGGTGTTCAGTGAGCAGTACTTC
CDR3aa: CATSPGGVFSEQYF
d_gene: .
abundance: .
v_gene: TRBV24-1
j_gene: TRBJ2-5

CDR3nt: TGTGCTAGTGTCCAGGGACAGGGAGGGGTAGAGACCCAGTACTTC
CDR3aa: CASVQGQGGVETQYF
d_gene: TRBD1
abundance: .
v_gene: TRBV12-5
j_gene: TRBJ2-5

CDR3nt: TGTGCCAGCAGTGACCTCCGGGTAGCGGGAGTCGAGCAGTACTTC
CDR3aa: CASSDLRVAGVEQYF
d_gene: TRBD2
abundance: .
v_gene: TRBV6-1
j_gene: TRBJ2-7

CDR3nt: TGTGCCAGCAGTTACAGACGACACAATGAGCAGTTCTTC
CDR3aa: CASSYRRHNEQFF
d_gene: .
abundance: .
v_gene: TRBV6-2/TRBV6-3
j_gene: TRBJ2-1

CDR3nt: TGTGCCACCCACCGGGGGTCCCACAATGAGCAGTTCTTC
CDR3aa: CATHRGSHNEQFF
d_gene: .
abundance: few
v_gene: TRBV6-1
j_gene: TRBJ2-1

CDR3nt: TGTGCCAGCAGTGAAGTGGGGACTAGCGGGAGGGACGGCGAGCAGTACTTC
CDR3aa: CASSEVGTSGRDGEQYF
d_gene: TRBD2
abundance: .
v_gene: TRBV6-1
j_gene: TRBJ2-7

CDR3nt: TGTGCCAGCCTCGGACTAGCGGGGGCCCCGGGCACAGATACGCAGTATTTT
CDR3aa: CASLGLAGAPGTDTQYF
d_gene: TRBD2
abundance: .
v_gene: TRBV6-1
j_gene: TRBJ2-3

CDR3nt: TGTGCCAGCAGGGCGACTGCTAGCGGGAGCTATGAGCAGTTCTTC
CDR3aa: CASRATASGSYEQFF
d_gene: TRBD2
abundance: few
v_gene: TRBV11-1
j_gene: TRBJ2-1

CDR3nt: TGTGCCAGCAGAGTATGGGGGGGCCAAGAGACCCAGTACTTC
CDR3aa: CASRVWGGQETQYF
d_gene: TRBD2
abundance: few
v_gene: TRBV6-1
j_gene: TRBJ2-5

CDR3nt: TGTGCCAGCCGGGCCGGGACTAGCGGGGCCAGGAGGGAGGAGCAGTTCTTC
CDR3aa: CASRAGTSGARREEQFF
d_gene: TRBD2
abundance: hyperexpanded
v_gene: TRBV6-1
j_gene: TRBJ2-1

CDR3nt: .
CDR3aa: CISVSEASVSYEQYF
d_gene: .
abundance: .
v_gene: TRBV7-5
j_gene: TRBJ2-5

CDR3nt: TGTGCCAGCAGTCGATCGGGGGGACTAGCGGGAACCTACGAGCAGTACTTC
CDR3aa: CASSRSGGLAGTYEQYF
d_gene: TRBD2
abundance: .
v_gene: TRBV6-1
j_gene: TRBJ2-7

CDR3nt: TGTGCCAGCACCCCGGACAGGGGACAAGAGACCCAGTACTTC
CDR3aa: CASTPDRGQETQYF
d_gene: TRBD1
abundance: .
v_gene: TRBV6-8
j_gene: TRBJ2-5

CDR3nt: TGTGCCAGCAGTTCCTCCGCCGGAGTCGGCCGGGAGCTGTTTTTT
CDR3aa: CASSSSAGVGRELFF
d_gene: .
abundance: .
v_gene: TRBV27
j_gene: TRBJ2-2

CDR3nt: TGTGCCAGCAGCTTACGAGGAACTAGCACAGATACGCAGTATTTT
CDR3aa: CASSLRGTSTDTQYF
d_gene: .
abundance: .
v_gene: TRBV7-2
j_gene: TRBJ2-3

CDR3nt: TGTGCTAGTGGTTTGGTTTCCGGTAGCGGGACGATGAACACCGGGGAGCTGTTTTTT
CDR3aa: CASGLVSGSGTMNTGELFF
d_gene: TRBD2
abundance: .
v_gene: TRBV12-5
j_gene: TRBJ2-2

CDR3nt: TGTGCCAGCAGTTACTCTGCCGGCCCACCCTCCTACGAGCAGTACTTC
CDR3aa: CASSYSAGPPSYEQYF
d_gene: .
abundance: large
v_gene: TRBV6-6
j_gene: TRBJ2-7

CDR3nt: TGTGCCAGCAGCCGGGACAATTACAATGAGCAGTTCTTC
CDR3aa: CASSRDNYNEQFF
d_gene: .
abundance: .
v_gene: TRBV6-1
j_gene: TRBJ2-1

CDR3nt: TGTGCCACGGCGGGACTCCTCCAGGGAGAGCAGTACTTC
CDR3aa: CATAGLLQGEQYF
d_gene: .
abundance: .
v_gene: TRBV6-8
j_gene: TRBJ2-7

CDR3nt: TGCGCCAGCAGTGTTGGCCAGCTAGGGACCGGGGAGCTGTTTTTT
CDR3aa: CASSVGQLGTGELFF
d_gene: .
abundance: .
v_gene: TRBV10-1
j_gene: TRBJ2-2

CDR3nt: TGTGCCAGCAGTTACACTAGCGGGGGGGCCGAGGAGCTGTTTTTT
CDR3aa: CASSYTSGGAEELFF
d_gene: TRBD2
abundance: .
v_gene: TRBV6-6
j_gene: TRBJ2-2